These T cell receptor beta chains were read from a single sample in a study of vaccination effects on CD4 cells after COVID-19. Their antigens are not known. Sequenced by immunoSEQ multiplex PCR; TCRdb stores in-frame clones only, minus some. The data contain more than 40,000 clones, about 76% of them singletons. Sequencing was performed on CD4+ T cells from PBMCs cultured without peptide, taken before COVID-19 vaccination. The receptors originated from a human donor who had a prior SARS-CoV-2 infection. Both conserved end residues are part of each CDR3. A D gene is named only where the DNA matches it firmly. Where a row states a size, it is once, few, many or the class of an expanded clone; other rows omit it.

v_call	clone_size	j_call	d_call	cdr3_nt	cdr3_aa
TRBV5-1	NA	TRBJ2-2	NA	TGCGCCAGCAGCTTGGCCGGGGCGAACACCGGGGAGCTGTTTTTT	CASSLAGANTGELFF
TRBV29-1	NA	TRBJ1-5	NA	TGCAGCGTTGGTTCGTATAGCAATCAGCCCCAGCATTTT	CSVGSYSNQPQHF
TRBV7-2	large	TRBJ2-5	NA	TGTGCCAGCAGCTTATCCCTGGGGGAGACCCAGTACTTC	CASSLSLGETQYF
TRBV9	few	TRBJ2-7	NA	TGTGCCAGCAGCGAGAGCGTGGGACCCTACGAGCAGTACTTC	CASSESVGPYEQYF
TRBV7-2	NA	TRBJ2-1	NA	TGTGCCAGCAGCTTAGCGGCAGCTTACAATGAGCAGTTCTTC	CASSLAAAYNEQFF
TRBV19	NA	TRBJ2-7	NA	TGTGCCAGTAGTATTGGGACCGCGGCCCCCTACGAGCAGTACTTC	CASSIGTAAPYEQYF
TRBV24-1	NA	TRBJ2-5	NA	TGTGCCACCAGTAAAGGAGAGACCCAGTACTTC	CATSKGETQYF
TRBV15	once	TRBJ2-7	TRBD1	TGTGCCACCAGCAGAGGCTCCGGGCAGGGGGTGGACGAGCAGTACTTC	CATSRGSGQGVDEQYF
TRBV5-6	NA	TRBJ2-5	TRBD2	TGTGCCAGCAGCTTGGAGAAACTAGCGGGAGGAGAGACCCAGTACTTC	CASSLEKLAGGETQYF
TRBV3-1/TRBV3-2	NA	TRBJ1-1	TRBD1	TGTGCCAGCAGCCAGATCAGGGGGCGCACTGAAGCTTTCTTT	CASSQIRGRTEAFF
TRBV11-3	NA	TRBJ2-5	NA	TGTGCCAGCAGCTATAGGAGGGAGACCCAGTACTTC	CASSYRRETQYF
TRBV18	NA	TRBJ2-1	TRBD1	TGTGCCAGCTCACCAATGGGGACAGTGACCTCCTACAATGAGCAGTTCTTC	CASSPMGTVTSYNEQFF
TRBV11-3	NA	TRBJ2-4	TRBD2	TGTGCCAGCAGCAGCAAGAGCGGGGGCAAACTCCGGTACTTC	CASSSKSGGKLRYF
TRBV5-1	NA	TRBJ1-2	NA	TGCGCCAGCAGCTTGCTGCCAGGGTATGGCTACACCTTC	CASSLLPGYGYTF
TRBV29-1	NA	TRBJ2-5	NA	TGCAGCGGGCGGACAACACCAGTCGAGACCCAGTACTTC	CSGRTTPVETQYF
TRBV6-5	NA	TRBJ2-5	TRBD2	TGTGCCAGCACTAGCGGGCTAACCCAAGAGACCCAGTACTTC	CASTSGLTQETQYF
TRBV27	medium-sized	TRBJ1-1	TRBD1	TGTGCCAGCAGTCCCCGACAGGGGGCGAACACTGAAGCTTTCTTT	CASSPRQGANTEAFF
TRBV24-1	NA	TRBJ2-7	TRBD1	TGTGCCACCAGTGATTTAACAGGGGGGATCTACGAGCAGTACTTC	CATSDLTGGIYEQYF
TRBV20-1	NA	TRBJ1-1	NA	TGCAGTGCTAGCGGAGGCTCTGAAGCTTTCTTT	CSASGGSEAFF
TRBV6-1	NA	TRBJ2-3	NA	TGTGCCAGCAGTGAAAGCGGAGATACGCAGTATTTT	CASSESGDTQYF
TRBV14	NA	TRBJ1-2	NA	TGTGCCAGCAGCCAAGGCCCGCCCTATTTTAACTATGGCTACACCTTC	CASSQGPPYFNYGYTF
TRBV7-9	NA	TRBJ2-7	NA	TGTGCCAGCAGCTTATCTCAGGAATCCTACGAGCAGTACTTC	CASSLSQESYEQYF
TRBV7-9	NA	TRBJ1-4	NA	TGTGCCAGCGGGCCAGCAAATAATGAAAAACTGTTTTTT	CASGPANNEKLFF
TRBV10-3	NA	TRBJ2-2	TRBD1	TGTGCCATCAGTGCCAGGGGGCCGGACACCGGGGAGCTGTTTTTT	CAISARGPDTGELFF
TRBV30	NA	TRBJ2-7	NA	TGTGCCTGGAGTGGTAGCGTTAGCCAGCAGTACTTC	CAWSGSVSQQYF
TRBV25-1	NA	TRBJ1-2	NA	TGTGCCAGCAGTCGCCCAGGGGAGGATGGCTACACCTTC	CASSRPGEDGYTF
TRBV6-5	NA	TRBJ2-7	NA	TGTGCCAGCGACACACAGGGCGCTACCTACGAGCAGTACTTC	CASDTQGATYEQYF
TRBV18	few	TRBJ1-2	NA	TGTGCCAGCTCACTGTCGGGGGCCAATGGCTACACCTTC	CASSLSGANGYTF
TRBV2	many	TRBJ2-1	NA	TGTGCCAGCGAGGCGAGAATCAGCTCCTACAATGAGCAGTTCTTC	CASEARISSYNEQFF
TRBV19	NA	TRBJ1-3	NA	TGTGCCAGCATACCGGCGGGTCGCTCTGGAAACACCATATATTTT	CASIPAGRSGNTIYF
TRBV18	NA	TRBJ1-1	NA	TGTGCCAGCTCACTCAGGGCAGAGAACACTGAAGCTTTCTTT	CASSLRAENTEAFF
TRBV7-3	NA	TRBJ1-1	TRBD1	TGTGCCAGCAGCTTAGAGGCGGAAAGGACAGGGGGTTTAGTACGAGAAGCTGAAGCTTTCTTT	CASSLEAERTGGLVREAEAFF
TRBV7-6	NA	TRBJ1-2	TRBD1	TGTGCCAGCAGCTTGGAGACAGGGGGGTACTATGGCTACACCTTC	CASSLETGGYYGYTF
TRBV7-2	few	TRBJ1-4	TRBD1	TGTGCCAGCAGCTGGGACAGATATAATGAAAAACTGTTTTTT	CASSWDRYNEKLFF
TRBV15	NA	TRBJ2-7	NA	TGTGCCACCAGCAGAGATCGGGGACAAACCTACGAGCAGTACTTC	CATSRDRGQTYEQYF
TRBV5-1	NA	TRBJ2-7	NA	TGCGCCAGCAACCCGGGAGGGACAGGGAATTGGGAGCAGTACTTC	CASNPGGTGNWEQYF
TRBV19	NA	TRBJ2-2	TRBD1	TGTGCCAGTAACGACAGGGGGAACACCGGGGAGCTGTTTTTT	CASNDRGNTGELFF
TRBV7-9	NA	TRBJ1-4	TRBD1	TGTGCCAGCAGCCGTCGGACAGGGGGAAAACTGTTTTTT	CASSRRTGGKLFF
TRBV19	NA	TRBJ2-1	TRBD2	TGTGCCAGTAGTGAAACGGTGGGGGGACTAGCGGGGGTGCGCAATGAGCAGTTCTTC	CASSETVGGLAGVRNEQFF
TRBV30	NA	TRBJ1-1	NA	TGTGCCTGGAGTGTATTCAGAGGAGGAGCGTCGCACACTGAAGCTTTCTTT	CAWSVFRGGASHTEAFF
TRBV2	NA	TRBJ1-3	NA	TGTGCCTCCGCCCGAACCTATGGAAACACCATATATTTT	CASARTYGNTIYF
TRBV6-5	NA	TRBJ1-1	NA	TGTGCCAGCAGTTACTCTACTGGGCGGGGGAACACTGAAGCTTTCTTT	CASSYSTGRGNTEAFF
TRBV5-4	NA	TRBJ1-2	TRBD1	TGTGCCAGCAGCGATGGACAGGGGGCGCGGGTCTATGGCTACACCTTC	CASSDGQGARVYGYTF
TRBV7-2	NA	TRBJ1-5	NA	TGTGCCAGCAGCTACAGGTACAATCAGCCCCAGCATTTT	CASSYRYNQPQHF
TRBV28	NA	TRBJ2-3	TRBD2	TGTGCCAGCAGATATCCTAGCGGTGCAGATACGCAGTATTTT	CASRYPSGADTQYF
TRBV19	NA	TRBJ2-7	NA	TGTGCCAGTAGTATAACAGGGGGGGAGACCTACGAGCAGTACTTC	CASSITGGETYEQYF
TRBV11-3	few	TRBJ1-1	NA	TGTGCCAGCAGCGTAAACATAGGGAACACTGAAGCTTTCTTT	CASSVNIGNTEAFF
TRBV3-1/TRBV3-2	NA	TRBJ2-6	NA	TGTGCCAGCTCCCCTGGGGCCAACGTCCTGACTTTC	CASSPGANVLTF
TRBV5-8	NA	TRBJ1-5	NA	TGTGCCAGCAGCTTGGTGACAGAGCTTTTTAGCAATCAGCCCCAGCATTTT	CASSLVTELFSNQPQHF